This passage covers 8 T cell receptor beta chains from one sample sequenced in a study of shared clonotypes between healthy human individuals (dated by TCRdb to between 2020 and 2021). The library was generated by the immunoSEQ multiplex PCR assay. Entries here come from immuneACCESS through TCRdb and include only in-frame sequences with V and J called. Some clones fail to appear in such tables; in the studies checked, an unresolved V gene covers under half of the shortfall, and the cause of the remainder is unknown. This sample holds about 1.1 million clones; around 78% were observed only once. The ten top clones hold under 0.8% of the sample. The sample was memory CD4+ T cells from PBMCs. Interpreted using the paper, the cell subset or site label stands for: CD45RA-negative fraction. The receptor set was obtained from a man between 18 and 35 years old in good health. Some clones in this sample may be carry-over from other donors' samples.

Remarks on this clone: One end of the junction fails to match germline, which may point to a read error. This sequence joins TRBV29-1 and TRBJ1-1; the D gene is possibly TRBD1 (5 bases). The V gene's germline CDR1 is SQVTM and CDR2 ANQGSEA. The CDR3 is 12 amino acids. The CDR3 nucleotides read TGCAGCGTATCCGAGGGGAGCACTGAGGCTTTCTTT. Protein: CSVSEGSTEAFF. Together with reference TRBV29-1 and TRBJ1-1, the CDR3 gives the full variable domain: SAVISQKPSRDICQRGTSLTIQCQVDSQVTMMFWYRQQPGQSLTLIATANQGSEATYESGFVIDKFPISRPNLTFSTLTVSNMSPEDSSIYLCSVSEGSTEAFFGQGTRLTVV.

A single count supports this clone. This chain joins TRBV5-4 and TRBJ2-2, with 9 bases aligning to TRBD2. V lost 2 bases and J lost 6; bases outside the gene matches: 5. The CDR3 totals 15 residues. Germline-derived CDR1 and CDR2 are SGHNT and YYREEE (reference sequence). This CDR3 is CASSLGTSISGELFF. CDR3 DNA: TGTGCCAGCAGCTTAGGGACTAGCATCTCCGGGGAGCTGTTTTTT.

This clone was detected once. This chain uses TRBV6-1 with TRBJ1-1, with D uncertain. This CDR3 has 13 amino acids. V gave up 7 bases and J gave up 0 bases, with 9 bases separating them. Germline CDR1 MNHNS, CDR2 SASEGT. DNA for the CDR3: TGTGCCAGCAAGGTACACTTGAACACTGAAGCTTTCTTT. This sequence encodes CASKVHLNTEAFF.

The rearrangement joins TRBV7-3 to TRBJ1-6; TRBD1 matches at 7 bases. Germline lookup yields CDR1 SGHTA and CDR2 FQGTGA. This CDR3 has 18 amino acids. Trimming removed 2 bases from V and 5 bases from J; junction bases left unmatched: 12. The CDR3 DNA follows: TGTGCCAGCAGCTTATACCCCGCGACAGGGACGAATAATTCACCCCTCCACTTT. This gives the protein CASSLYPATGTNNSPLHF.

The J gene is TRBJ2-1, the V gene TRBV6-6; D may be TRBD1 (6 bases). Germline CDR1 MNHNY, CDR2 SVGAGI (reference sequence). The CDR3 runs 16 residues. Trimming cost V 0 bases and J 0 bases, with 9 bases left between them. CDR3 amino acids: CASSYSGGSSYNEQFF. The CDR3 bases are TGTGCCAGCAGTTACTCAGGGGGAAGCTCCTACAATGAGCAGTTCTTC.

The DNA for the CDR3 is TGTGCCAGCAGCGGCGGAACTAGCGGGCACAATGAGCAGTTCTTC. As protein: CASSGGTSGHNEQFF. This chain links TRBV5-7 with TRBJ2-1; 9 nucleotides line up with TRBD2. TRBV5-7 is labeled an ORF, and its function is uncertain. V trimming: 4 bases; J trimming: 5 bases; junction bases outside the gene matches: 7. CDR3 size: 15 residues.

The chain joins TRBV7-7 to TRBJ2-1; no clear D. The CDR3 is 14 amino acids. V shed 0 bases and J shed 4 bases, with 7 bases lying between them. Germline V gene sequence: CDR1 SSHAT, CDR2 FNYEAQ (reference sequence). The CDR3 sequence: CASSLAESYNEQFF. The CDR3 nucleotides read TGTGCCAGCAGCTTAGCGGAATCGTACAATGAGCAGTTCTTC. Full variable domain (outside the CDR3, taken from reference TRBV7-7 and TRBJ2-1): GAGVSQSPRYKVTKRGQDVTLRCDPISSHATLYWYQQALGQGPEFLTYFNYEAQPDKSGLPSDRFSAERPEGSISTLTIQRTEQRDSAMYRCASSLAESYNEQFFGPGTRLTVL.

This sequence joins TRBV29-1 and TRBJ2-5; TRBD2 agrees at 12 bases. The V segment lost 4 bases and the J segment 5 bases; nucleotides outside the gene matches: 11. Germline lookup yields CDR1 SQVTM and CDR2 ANQGSEA. This CDR3 has 16 amino acids. CDR3 region: CSVGGLAGGPRETQYF. The DNA of the CDR3 is TGCAGCGTTGGGGGGCTAGCGGGAGGGCCCCGGGAGACCCAGTACTTC.